The rows below give T cell receptor beta chains drawn from one sample of a study of T cells in localized non-small cell lung cancer. Method: immunoSEQ multiplex PCR; TCRdb's copy keeps in-frame clones and lacks some. The data hold tens of thousands of clones, with about 85% observed a single time. The sample consisted of peripheral blood, taken before any cancer treatment. The receptors were sampled from a female donor at least 60 years old with stage II squamous cell lung carcinoma. The CDR3 runs from the conserved cysteine through the conserved F or W. Each record gives: clone size, CDR3 length, V gene, D gene, J gene, CDR3 protein, CDR3 DNA. A D gene is named only where the DNA matches it firmly. Only some rows state a clone size, as once, few, many or a class for expanded clones.

clone_size: .
cdr3_length: 13
v_call: TRBV30
d_call: TRBD1
j_call: TRBJ1-6
cdr3_aa: CASRQGAGSPLHF
cdr3_nt: TGTGCCTCCCGCCAGGGGGCAGGATCACCCCTCCACTTT

clone_size: .
cdr3_length: 15
v_call: TRBV4-2
d_call: .
j_call: TRBJ2-5
cdr3_aa: CASSPLTTLVETQYF
cdr3_nt: TGTGCCAGCAGCCCTCTGACAACCCTCGTGGAGACCCAGTACTTC

clone_size: .
cdr3_length: 13
v_call: TRBV12-5
d_call: .
j_call: TRBJ1-2
cdr3_aa: CASGLPGNYGYTF
cdr3_nt: TGTGCTAGTGGTTTGCCAGGGAACTATGGCTACACCTTC

clone_size: .
cdr3_length: 17
v_call: TRBV21-1
d_call: .
j_call: TRBJ1-3
cdr3_aa: CASSKLLGTTTGNTIYF
cdr3_nt: TGTGCCAGCAGCAAACTCCTCGGAACGACGACTGGAAACACCATATATTTT

clone_size: .
cdr3_length: 20
v_call: TRBV5-5
d_call: TRBD1
j_call: TRBJ2-7
cdr3_aa: CASSLYQGTGAGPWAYEQYF
cdr3_nt: TGTGCCAGCAGCTTGTATCAGGGGACAGGGGCCGGGCCCTGGGCCTACGAGCAGTACTTC

clone_size: .
cdr3_length: 16
v_call: TRBV10-1
d_call: TRBD2
j_call: TRBJ2-3
cdr3_aa: CASSESLAGGTDTQYF
cdr3_nt: TGCGCCAGCAGTGAGTCCCTAGCGGGGGGCACAGATACGCAGTATTTT

clone_size: .
cdr3_length: 10
v_call: TRBV29-1
d_call: .
j_call: TRBJ1-1
cdr3_aa: CSGMNTEAFF
cdr3_nt: TGCAGCGGTATGAACACTGAAGCTTTCTTT

clone_size: .
cdr3_length: 15
v_call: TRBV4-2
d_call: .
j_call: TRBJ2-3
cdr3_aa: CASSQDQQNTDTQYF
cdr3_nt: TGTGCCAGCAGCCAAGATCAACAGAACACAGATACGCAGTATTTT

clone_size: .
cdr3_length: 16
v_call: TRBV7-8
d_call: .
j_call: TRBJ1-3
cdr3_aa: CASSPRQFSSGNTIYF
cdr3_nt: TGTGCCAGCAGCCCGAGACAGTTCAGCTCTGGAAACACCATATATTTT

clone_size: once
cdr3_length: 14
v_call: TRBV29-1
d_call: TRBD1
j_call: TRBJ1-2
cdr3_aa: CSVEDDRGSYGYTF
cdr3_nt: TGCAGCGTTGAAGATGACAGGGGGAGCTATGGCTACACCTTC

clone_size: medium-sized
cdr3_length: 16
v_call: TRBV6-5
d_call: TRBD1
j_call: TRBJ1-2
cdr3_aa: CASSSAGAGGNYGYTF
cdr3_nt: TGTGCCAGCAGTTCCGCGGGTGCAGGGGGAAACTATGGCTACACCTTC

clone_size: .
cdr3_length: 16
v_call: TRBV30
d_call: TRBD1
j_call: TRBJ2-1
cdr3_aa: CAWSPRVRGPYNEQFF
cdr3_nt: TGTGCCTGGAGTCCTAGGGTCAGGGGGCCCTACAATGAGCAGTTCTTC